These T cell receptor beta chains were read from a single sample in a study of T cell changes during pregnancy in multiple sclerosis. The table came from immunoSEQ multiplex PCR; TCRdb's copy has only in-frame clones and leaves some out. This table holds about 100,000 clones, 92% found once. This sample comprised peripheral blood, obtained after pregnancy. All receptors come from a female donor with multiple sclerosis, enrolled in a pregnancy study. The conserved cysteine and the conserved F or W are not part of the CDR3 here.

cdr3_aa j_call cdr3_length v_call
ASSLLPFGANVLT TRBJ2-6 13 TRBV5-1
ASSEAFSPTDTQY TRBJ2-3 13 TRBV2
ASTEGLGYGYT TRBJ1-2 11 TRBV19
SVVAYDTQY TRBJ2-3 9 TRBV29-1
ASSLIFFVRTEAF TRBJ1-1 13 TRBV5-1
ASRLQGGEQF TRBJ2-1 10 TRBV6-5
ASSRSLAGKETQY TRBJ2-5 13 TRBV2
ASSVFSGSYEQY TRBJ2-7 12 TRBV7-2
ASSEDRGQTDTQY TRBJ2-3 13 TRBV6-1
ASSELQGDLNTEAF TRBJ1-1 14 TRBV25-1
ASSLTGGTDFGYT TRBJ1-2 13 TRBV7-9
ASSPAASEQY TRBJ2-7 10 TRBV18
ASSEQGYEQY TRBJ2-7 10 TRBV6-1
AISADRSNEKLF TRBJ1-4 12 TRBV10-3
ASSSQYTGRDRYEQY TRBJ2-7 15 TRBV13
AWSVPSGTKNIQY TRBJ2-4 13 TRBV30
ASSEGGGDTGELF TRBJ2-2 13 TRBV6-1
ASSEGTGLGGYT TRBJ1-2 12 TRBV6-1
SAAPGQGGEQY TRBJ2-7 11 TRBV29-1
ATSQERSGGST TRBJ1-2 11 TRBV15
SVILTDTQY TRBJ2-3 9 TRBV20-1
ASSLAGTGVTEAF TRBJ1-1 13 TRBV6-5
ASSSATGDYSPLH TRBJ1-6 13 TRBV5-6
ASSFSGTGNNSPLH TRBJ1-6 14 TRBV7-2